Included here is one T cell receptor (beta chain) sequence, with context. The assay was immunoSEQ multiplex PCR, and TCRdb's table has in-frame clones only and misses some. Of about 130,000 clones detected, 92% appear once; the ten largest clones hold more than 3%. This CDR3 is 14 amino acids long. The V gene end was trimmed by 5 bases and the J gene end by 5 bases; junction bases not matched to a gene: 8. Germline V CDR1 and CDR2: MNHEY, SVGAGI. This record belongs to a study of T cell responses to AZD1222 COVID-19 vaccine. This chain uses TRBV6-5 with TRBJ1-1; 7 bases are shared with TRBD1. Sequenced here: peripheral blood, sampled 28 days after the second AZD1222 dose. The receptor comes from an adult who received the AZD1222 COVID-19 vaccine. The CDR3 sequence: CASSTGQATTEAFF. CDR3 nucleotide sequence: TGTGCCAGCAGTACCGGACAGGCTACAACTGAAGCTTTCTTT.